This TCR beta chain was obtained from a study of cytomegalovirus exposure and HLA in healthy donors. Participants comprised healthy donors of bone marrow. Trimming took off 0 bases at V and 2 bases at J, with 8 bases between the two ends. The CDR3 sequence is 15 residues long. The germline V gene has CDR1 SGHVS and CDR2 FNYEAQ. It was with 60 Vbeta and 13 Jbeta primers that the PCR ran. Sequenced by immunoSEQ multiplex PCR; TCRdb stores in-frame clones only, minus some. The data show around 100,000 clones, roughly 80% seen once. This clone has just a few counts. The sequence derives from a man in his thirties or forties in good health and CMV-seropositive. The chain links TRBV7-6 to TRBJ2-1, with D perhaps matching TRBD2 (5 bases). Sequences were obtained from PBMCs. Here the CDR3 DNA reads TGTGCCAGCAGCTTAGCGGGAGTTACCTACAATGAGCAGTTCTTC. Its protein is CASSLAGVTYNEQFF.